The subject of this entry is one T cell receptor (beta chain). What it binds is unknown. Recent acute infections and vaccinations were absent in the healthy HIV-negative adult donors. This record comes from a study of shared clonotypes between healthy human individuals. Study observations and caveats: A few donors shared about 4.5% of their naive CD4 clonotypes. Clonotype sharing levels among donors were expected to vary with sequencing depth.

Profiled with immunoSEQ multiplex PCR; TCRdb holds only in-frame clones, not every one. The sample holds a few million clones, about 92% seen once. Germline CDR1 and CDR2: SEHNR and FQNEAQ (reference sequence). CDR3 length equals 13 residues. Between the trimmed V and J ends, which lost 2 bases and 5 bases, there was a span of 8 bases. The sequenced sample was naive CD4+ T cells from PBMCs. Subset defined: CD45RA+ positively selected. The TCR comes from a man in his late teens or twenties in good health. Some clones in this sample may be carry-over from other donors' samples. The rearrangement joins TRBV7-9 to TRBJ2-3; D remains ambiguous. CDR3: CASSLKYEDTQYF. Here the CDR3 DNA reads TGTGCCAGCAGCTTAAAATACGAAGATACGCAGTATTTT.